This T cell receptor beta chain appears in the sequencing data of a study of blood T cell repertoires in COVID-19. On the study more broadly: Sites in the United States, Italy and Spain provided acute and convalescent COVID-19 samples.

Only in-frame clones appear in the TCRdb table, and some are missing; sequencing was by immunoSEQ multiplex PCR. The table records 300,000 to 400,000 clones, around 87% of them present only once. The CDR3 extends over 14 amino acids. Trimming removed 2 bases at V and 5 bases at J, with 13 bases between. Germline CDR1 reads SGHRS; CDR2 reads YFSETQ. Input material: PBMCs or T cells enriched from blood (not recorded which). This sequence was found in a man in his late teens or twenties who had recovered from COVID-19. V and J are TRBV5-1 and TRBJ1-1, with D unclear. The CDR3 spells CASSFGSRVTEAFF. CDR3 sequence (DNA): TGCGCCAGCAGCTTCGGGTCGAGAGTTACTGAAGCTTTCTTT.